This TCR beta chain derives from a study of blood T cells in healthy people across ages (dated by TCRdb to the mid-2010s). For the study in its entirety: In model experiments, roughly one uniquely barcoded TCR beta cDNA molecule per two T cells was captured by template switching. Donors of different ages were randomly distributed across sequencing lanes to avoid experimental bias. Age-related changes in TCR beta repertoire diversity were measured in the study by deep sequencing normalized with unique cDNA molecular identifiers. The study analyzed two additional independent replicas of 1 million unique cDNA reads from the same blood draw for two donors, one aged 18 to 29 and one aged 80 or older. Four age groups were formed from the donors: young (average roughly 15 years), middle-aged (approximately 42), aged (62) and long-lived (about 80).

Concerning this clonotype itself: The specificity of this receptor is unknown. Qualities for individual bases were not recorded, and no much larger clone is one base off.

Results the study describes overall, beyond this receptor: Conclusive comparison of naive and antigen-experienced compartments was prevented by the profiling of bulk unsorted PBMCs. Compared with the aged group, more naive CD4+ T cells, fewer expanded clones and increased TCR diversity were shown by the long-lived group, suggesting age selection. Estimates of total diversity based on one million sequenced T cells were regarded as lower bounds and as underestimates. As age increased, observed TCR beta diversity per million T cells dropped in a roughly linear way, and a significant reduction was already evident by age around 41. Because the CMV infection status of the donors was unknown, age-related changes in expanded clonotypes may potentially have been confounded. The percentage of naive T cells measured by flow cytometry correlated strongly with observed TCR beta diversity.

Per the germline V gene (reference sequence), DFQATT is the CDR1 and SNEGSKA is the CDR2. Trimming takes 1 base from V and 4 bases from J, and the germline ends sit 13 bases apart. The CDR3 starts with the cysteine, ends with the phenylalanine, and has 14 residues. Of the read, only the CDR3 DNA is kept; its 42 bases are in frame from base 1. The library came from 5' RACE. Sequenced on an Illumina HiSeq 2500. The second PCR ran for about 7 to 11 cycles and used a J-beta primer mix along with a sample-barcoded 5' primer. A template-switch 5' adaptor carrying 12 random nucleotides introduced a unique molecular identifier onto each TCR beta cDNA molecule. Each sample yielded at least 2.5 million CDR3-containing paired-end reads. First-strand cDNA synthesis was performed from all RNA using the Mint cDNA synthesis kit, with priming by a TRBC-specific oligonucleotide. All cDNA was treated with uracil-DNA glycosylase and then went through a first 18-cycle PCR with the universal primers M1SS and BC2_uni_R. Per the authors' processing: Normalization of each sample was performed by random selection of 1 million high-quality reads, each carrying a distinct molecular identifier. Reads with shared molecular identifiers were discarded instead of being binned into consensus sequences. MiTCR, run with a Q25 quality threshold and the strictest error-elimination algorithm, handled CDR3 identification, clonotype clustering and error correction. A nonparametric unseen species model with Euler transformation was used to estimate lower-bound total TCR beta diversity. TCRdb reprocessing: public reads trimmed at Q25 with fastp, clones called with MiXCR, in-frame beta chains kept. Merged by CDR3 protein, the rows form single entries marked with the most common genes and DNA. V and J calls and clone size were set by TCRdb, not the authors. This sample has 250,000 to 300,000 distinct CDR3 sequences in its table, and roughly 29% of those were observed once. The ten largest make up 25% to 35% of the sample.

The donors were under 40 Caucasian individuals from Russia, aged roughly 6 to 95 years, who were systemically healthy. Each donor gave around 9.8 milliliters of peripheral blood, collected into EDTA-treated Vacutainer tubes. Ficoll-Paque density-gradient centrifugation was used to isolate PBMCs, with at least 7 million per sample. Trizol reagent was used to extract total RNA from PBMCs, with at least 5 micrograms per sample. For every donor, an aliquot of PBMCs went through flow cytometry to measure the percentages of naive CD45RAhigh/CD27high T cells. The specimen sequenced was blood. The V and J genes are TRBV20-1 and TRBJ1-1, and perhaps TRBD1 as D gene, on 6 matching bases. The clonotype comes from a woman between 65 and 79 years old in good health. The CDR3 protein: CSARVGGLVTEAFF. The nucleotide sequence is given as TGCAGTGCTAGAGTGGGGGGGCTCGTCACTGAAGCTTTCTTT.